The present entry profiles one T cell receptor (beta chain) with its context. Its antigen is undetermined. It was negative isolation that provided the CD8+ and CD4+ T cells, whereas TEMRA cells were enriched by FACS. These data originate in a study of CD8 T cells in Susac syndrome. Study-level results: The authors acknowledged that the study's TCR sequencing and HLA analysis involved relatively few individuals.

The CDR3 runs to 16 residues. J gave up 7 bases and V 4 bases, and 11 bases lay outside the gene matches. Per the germline V gene, CDR1 is MNHNY and CDR2 is SVGAGI (reference sequence). RNA, at about 0.45 to 1 ug, was reverse transcribed with random hexamers. Via MiXCR, TCRdb re-called the immunoSEQ multiplex PCR reads, giving one row per CDR3 protein. The repertoire holds roughly 150,000 distinct CDR3 sequences, with just over 90% as singletons. The sequencing input was CD4+ T cells from PBMCs. The chain couples TRBV6-6 to TRBJ1-4; 8 bases fit TRBD1. The sequence derives from a human donor in good health. The CDR3 nucleotides are TGTGCCAGCAGTTCACCCGAACAGGGGGGCGGTGAAAAACTGTTTTTT. Its translation is CASSSPEQGGGEKLFF.